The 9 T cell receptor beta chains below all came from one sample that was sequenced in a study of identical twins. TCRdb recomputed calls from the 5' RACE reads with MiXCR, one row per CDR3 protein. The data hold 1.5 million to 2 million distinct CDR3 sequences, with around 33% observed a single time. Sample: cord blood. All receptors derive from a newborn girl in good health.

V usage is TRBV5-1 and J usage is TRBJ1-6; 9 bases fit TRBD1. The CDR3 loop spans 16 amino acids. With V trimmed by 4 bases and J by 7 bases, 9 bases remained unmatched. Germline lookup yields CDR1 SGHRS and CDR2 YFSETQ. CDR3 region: CASSRRTGVPNSPLHF. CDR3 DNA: TGCGCCAGCAGCCGACGGACAGGGGTACCGAATTCACCCCTCCACTTT.

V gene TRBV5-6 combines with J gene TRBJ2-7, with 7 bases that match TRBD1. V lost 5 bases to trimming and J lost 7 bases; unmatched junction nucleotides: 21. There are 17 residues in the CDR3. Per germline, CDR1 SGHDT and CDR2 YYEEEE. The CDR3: CASSQFEPGQSYNEQYF. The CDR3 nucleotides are TGTGCCAGCAGTCAGTTTGAGCCGGGACAGTCTTACAATGAGCAGTACTTC.

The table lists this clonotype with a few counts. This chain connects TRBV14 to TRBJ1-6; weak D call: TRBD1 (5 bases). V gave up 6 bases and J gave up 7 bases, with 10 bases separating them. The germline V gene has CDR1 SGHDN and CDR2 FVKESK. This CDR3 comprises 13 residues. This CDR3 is CASSRQLNSPLHF. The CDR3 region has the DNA TGTGCCAGCAGTCGACAGCTAAATTCACCCCTCCACTTT.

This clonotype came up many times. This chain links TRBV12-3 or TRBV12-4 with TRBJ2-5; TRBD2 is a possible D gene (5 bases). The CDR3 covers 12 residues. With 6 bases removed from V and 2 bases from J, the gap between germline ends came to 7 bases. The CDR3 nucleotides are TGTGCCAGCAGGGACTGGCAAGAGACCCAGTACTTC. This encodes CASRDWQETQYF.

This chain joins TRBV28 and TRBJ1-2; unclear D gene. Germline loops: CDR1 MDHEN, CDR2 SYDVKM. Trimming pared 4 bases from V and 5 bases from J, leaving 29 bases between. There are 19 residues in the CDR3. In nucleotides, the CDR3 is TGTGCCAGCAGTTCAATTTTAAAGGGCTACAGCGAAATGAAGTATGGCTACACCTTC. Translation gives CASSSILKGYSEMKYGYTF.

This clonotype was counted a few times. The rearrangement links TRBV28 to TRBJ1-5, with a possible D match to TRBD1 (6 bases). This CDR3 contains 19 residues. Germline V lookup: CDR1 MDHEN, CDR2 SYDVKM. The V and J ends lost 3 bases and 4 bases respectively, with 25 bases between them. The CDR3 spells CASSLPPPFTGTGNQPQHF. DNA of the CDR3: TGTGCCAGCAGTTTGCCCCCGCCGTTTACAGGGACGGGGAATCAGCCCCAGCATTTT.

Here the CDR3 reads CASRVSSVGGERQETQYF. The CDR3 DNA follows: TGTGCCAGCAGAGTGAGTTCTGTAGGAGGCGAACGCCAAGAGACCCAGTACTTC. This chain connects TRBV2 to TRBJ2-4; a weak D match, TRBD2 (5 bases). The last part of the DNA fits TRBJ2-5 better; the J call may be wrong. The CDR3 is made up of 18 amino acids. Per the germline V gene, CDR1 is SNHLY and CDR2 is FYNNEI.

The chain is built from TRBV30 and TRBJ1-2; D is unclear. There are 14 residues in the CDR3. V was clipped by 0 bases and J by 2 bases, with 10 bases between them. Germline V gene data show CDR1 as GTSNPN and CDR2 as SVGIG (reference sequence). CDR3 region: CAWSVASGNYGYTF. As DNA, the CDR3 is TGTGCCTGGAGTGTAGCATCGGGGAACTATGGCTACACCTTC.

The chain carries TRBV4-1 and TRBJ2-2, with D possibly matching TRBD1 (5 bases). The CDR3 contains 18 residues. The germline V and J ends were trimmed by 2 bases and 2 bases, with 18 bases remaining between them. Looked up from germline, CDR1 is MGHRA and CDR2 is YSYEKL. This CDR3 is CASSQPLILDRNTGELFF. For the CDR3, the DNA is TGCGCCAGCAGCCAACCCCTGATCTTAGACAGAAACACCGGGGAGCTGTTTTTT.